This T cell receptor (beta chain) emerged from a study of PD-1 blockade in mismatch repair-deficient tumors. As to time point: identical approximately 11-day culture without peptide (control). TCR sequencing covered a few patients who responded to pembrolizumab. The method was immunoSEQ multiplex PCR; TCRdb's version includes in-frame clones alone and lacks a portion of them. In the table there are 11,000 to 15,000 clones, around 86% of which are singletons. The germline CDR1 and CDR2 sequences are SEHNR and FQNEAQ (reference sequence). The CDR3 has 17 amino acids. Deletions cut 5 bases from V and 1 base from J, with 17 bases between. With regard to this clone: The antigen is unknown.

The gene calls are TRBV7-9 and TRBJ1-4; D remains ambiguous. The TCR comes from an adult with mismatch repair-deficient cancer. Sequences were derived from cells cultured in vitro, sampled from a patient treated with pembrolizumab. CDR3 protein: CASSPAPIPQTNEKLFF. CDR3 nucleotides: TGTGCCAGCAGCCCCGCCCCAATCCCGCAAACTAATGAAAAACTGTTTTTT.